These T cell receptor beta chains were read from a single sample in a study of memory CD4+ T cells and cytomegalovirus serostatus. Sequenced by immunoSEQ multiplex PCR; TCRdb stores in-frame clones only, minus some. There are approximately 65,000 clones in the sample; approximately 77% occur only once, and about 1% lies in the top ten. What was sequenced was memory CD4+ T cells from blood. All receptors derive from an adult in good health and CMV-seronegative. The CDR3 runs from the conserved cysteine through the conserved F or W. The D gene is left open where the match is weak. Some rows mark clone size as missing; the rest say once, few, many or name a class of expanded clone.

j_call clone_size d_call v_call cdr3_aa cdr3_nt
TRBJ2-1 - TRBD2 TRBV4-3 CASSLLTSGELDEQFF TGCGCCAGCAGCCTCCTGACTAGCGGCGAGTTGGATGAGCAGTTCTTC
TRBJ1-2 - TRBD1 TRBV27 CASSSPGTGNYGYTF TGTGCCAGCAGTTCTCCCGGGACAGGGAACTATGGCTACACCTTC
TRBJ1-1 - TRBD1 TRBV10-3 CAAGTGGENTEAFF TGTGCCGCCGGGACAGGGGGCGAGAACACTGAAGCTTTCTTT
TRBJ1-3 - - TRBV19 CASSIGRSPLSGNTIYF TGTGCCAGTAGTATAGGAAGGTCGCCCCTCTCTGGAAACACCATATATTTT
TRBJ2-7 few TRBD1 TRBV28 CASSPTGTGRYEQYF TGTGCCAGCAGCCCAACCGGGACAGGCCGCTACGAGCAGTACTTC
TRBJ1-1 once - TRBV2 CASRRVSMNTEAFF TGTGCCAGCAGAAGGGTCTCCATGAACACTGAAGCTTTCTTT
TRBJ2-6 once - TRBV19 CASSIVSTGANVLTF TGTGCCAGTAGTATCGTATCGACTGGGGCCAACGTCCTGACTTTC
TRBJ2-2 - TRBD1 TRBV5-1 CASSLGPRTGDTGELFF TGCGCCAGCAGCTTGGGCCCAAGGACAGGGGACACCGGGGAGCTGTTTTTT
TRBJ2-5 - TRBD2 TRBV5-1 CASSLGTSGGQETQYF TGCGCCAGCAGCCTCGGGACTAGCGGGGGGCAAGAGACCCAGTACTTC
TRBJ2-1 - - TRBV9 CASGSYNEQFF TGTGCCAGCGGGAGTTACAATGAGCAGTTCTTC
TRBJ2-2 - TRBD2 TRBV7-9 CASSPLFLAGLTGELFF TGTGCCAGCAGCCCACTATTTCTAGCGGGGCTCACCGGGGAGCTGTTTTTT
TRBJ1-6 - - TRBV4-3 CASSQDAGAKSPLHF TGCGCCAGCAGCCAAGATGCGGGGGCGAAGTCACCCCTCCACTTT
TRBJ1-5 - - TRBV6-6 CASSPSGGNQPQHF TGTGCCAGCAGTCCCTCAGGGGGCAATCAGCCCCAGCATTTT
TRBJ2-7 - - TRBV30 CAWKGISYEQYF TGTGCCTGGAAGGGGATTTCCTACGAGCAGTACTTC
TRBJ1-1 - - TRBV28 CASLDRTNTEAFF TGTGCCAGCCTCGACAGGACGAACACTGAAGCTTTCTTT
TRBJ2-7 - - TRBV19 CASSIPGPYEQYF TGTGCCAGTAGTATTCCTGGGCCCTACGAGCAGTACTTC
TRBJ2-5 - TRBD1 TRBV10-1 CASSVAGGEETQYF TGCGCCAGCAGTGTGGCAGGGGGCGAAGAGACCCAGTACTTC
TRBJ2-3 - - TRBV13 CASSTGGTSSTDTQYF TGTGCCAGCAGCACCGGAGGGACAAGTAGCACAGATACGCAGTATTTT
TRBJ2-5 once TRBD1 TRBV6-6 CASSVGQGLETQYF TGTGCCAGCAGTGTCGGACAGGGGCTAGAGACCCAGTACTTC
TRBJ1-1 - - TRBV2 CASSGVVRNTEAFF TGTGCCAGCAGTGGGGTGGTTAGGAACACTGAAGCTTTCTTT
TRBJ1-1 - - TRBV18 CASSPGRLLSNTEAFF TGTGCCAGCTCACCCGGCAGATTGCTTTCGAACACTGAAGCTTTCTTT
TRBJ1-4 - - TRBV4-2 CASSRKQGQGDEKLFF TGTGCCAGCAGCCGGAAGCAGGGGCAAGGGGATGAAAAACTGTTTTTT
TRBJ1-3 - - TRBV6-5 CASSGSGRSGNTIYF TGTGCCAGCAGTGGATCAGGACGGTCCGGAAACACCATATATTTT
TRBJ2-2 - - TRBV18 CASSPLRDNGELFF TGTGCCAGCTCACCACTTCGGGATAACGGGGAGCTGTTTTTT